This T cell receptor (beta chain) stems from a study of T cell responses to AZD1222 COVID-19 vaccine. The method was immunoSEQ multiplex PCR; TCRdb's version includes in-frame clones alone and lacks a portion of them. The sample lists approximately 190,000 clones; 92% were seen once. There are 18 residues in the CDR3. The germline gives CDR1 LGHDT, CDR2 YNNKEL (reference sequence). V lost 2 bases and J lost 0, with 16 bases in between. The table lists this clone with a count of one. The receptor comes from an adult in good health. The starting material was peripheral blood, obtained on day 0 of AZD1222 vaccination. The chain has TRBV3-1 (or the pseudogene TRBV3-2) and TRBJ2-2; D is possibly TRBD1 (6 bases). For the CDR3, the DNA is TGTGCCAGCAGCCAATCCTCCCCGGACAGCGCGAACACCGGGGAGCTGTTTTTT. This encodes CASSQSSPDSANTGELFF.